The next 15 T cell receptor beta chains were all read from a single sample in a study of memory CD4+ T cells and cytomegalovirus serostatus. The sort gate was single viable CD3+CD4+CD8-CD45RO+ cells for memory CD4+ T cells. Generated by immunoSEQ multiplex PCR, the TCRdb table keeps only in-frame clones and is missing some. Here the sample spans over 35,000 clones, over 65% being singletons. Sequencing was performed on memory CD4+ T cells from blood. The receptors shown here come from an adult in good health and CMV-seronegative.

In its sample, this clone was seen a few times. One end of the junction does not line up with germline, which may come from a read error. CDR3 nucleotides: TGCGCCAGCAGAGAGTCGGCCTTGAACACTGAAGCTTTCTTT. It is translated as CASRESALNTEAFF. V gene TRBV10-1 combines with J gene TRBJ1-1; no reliable D call. Germline V gives CDR1 WNHNN, CDR2 SYGVQD (reference sequence). This CDR3 has 14 amino acids.

The rearrangement joins TRBV19 to TRBJ1-2; D gene unclear. The germline V gene has CDR1 LNHDA and CDR2 SQIVND (reference sequence). The CDR3 totals 13 residues. Trimming left V 1 base short and J 7 bases short, with 10 bases between. The CDR3 sequence: CASSIGGSGGYTF. The CDR3 region has the DNA TGTGCCAGTAGTATAGGAGGTTCCGGTGGCTACACCTTC.

This clone was picked up a small number of times. The J gene is TRBJ2-7, the V gene TRBV2, with D possibly being TRBD1 or TRBD2 (5 bases each). The CDR3 sequence is 14 residues long. Trimming stripped 7 bases from V and 2 bases from J, with 15 bases between. The germline CDR1 and CDR2 sequences are SNHLY and FYNNEI. The chain's CDR3 is CASNGDHQPYEQYF. CDR3 sequence (DNA): TGTGCCAGCAATGGGGACCATCAACCCTACGAGCAGTACTTC.

The chain uses TRBV25-1 and TRBJ1-5; 8 bases match TRBD1. Trimming removed 6 bases from V and 3 bases from J; junction bases left unmatched: 10. The CDR3 loop spans 16 amino acids. Looked up from germline, CDR1 is MGHDK and CDR2 is SYGVNS. The chain's CDR3 is CASSAGTGNYNQPQHF. DNA for the CDR3: TGTGCCAGCAGCGCCGGGACAGGCAACTACAATCAGCCCCAGCATTTT.

The V call is TRBV27, the J call TRBJ2-3, with D unresolved. CDR3 length equals 14 residues. Germline values: CDR1 MNHEY, CDR2 SMNVEV (reference sequence). Deletions cut 4 bases from V and 2 bases from J, with 10 bases between. CDR3 sequence: CASSSRVNTDTQYF. The CDR3 nucleotides are TGTGCCAGCAGTTCTCGGGTCAACACAGATACGCAGTATTTT.

This chain uses TRBV6-5 with TRBJ1-5; 7 bases are shared with TRBD1. The germline gives CDR1 MNHEY, CDR2 SVGAGI. CDR3 size: 15 residues. V was clipped by 2 bases and J by 7 bases; unmatched bases: 8. CDR3: CASSYRTGPDQPQHF. Written as DNA, the CDR3 is TGTGCCAGCAGTTACCGGACAGGTCCGGACCAGCCCCAGCATTTT.

The chain carries TRBV7-9 and TRBJ1-5; D unresolved. There are 14 residues in the CDR3. The V and J ends lost 7 bases and 2 bases respectively, with 12 bases between them. Germline V lookup: CDR1 SEHNR, CDR2 FQNEAQ (reference sequence). In DNA form, the CDR3 reads TGTGCCAGCACCGGGCGGAGTGGCAATCAGCCCCAGCATTTT. This gives the protein CASTGRSGNQPQHF.

The chain combines TRBV9 with TRBJ1-3; D is uncertain. The CDR3 extends over 13 amino acids. Germline V lookup: CDR1 SGDLS, CDR2 YYNGEE. V lost 8 bases and J 0 bases, leaving 9 bases between the germline ends. The CDR3 spells CASAGSSGNTIYF. The CDR3 DNA is TGTGCCAGTGCCGGGAGCTCTGGAAACACCATATATTTT.

The chain uses TRBV5-1 and TRBJ1-1; TRBD1 is a possible D gene (6 bases). Germline assignment: CDR1 SGHRS and CDR2 YFSETQ. Trimming removed 1 base at V and 5 bases at J, with 12 bases between. The CDR3 sequence is 14 residues long. The CDR3 spells CASSLSRGSTEAFF. The DNA of the CDR3 is TGCGCCAGCAGCTTGAGCAGGGGATCGACTGAAGCTTTCTTT.

The chain recombines TRBV6-1 with TRBJ2-1; D is undetermined. V was trimmed by 7 bases and J by 6 bases, leaving 13 bases between them. The CDR3 covers 13 residues. Germline V gene lookup returns CDR1 MNHNS and CDR2 SASEGT. The CDR3 reads CASTGFNFNEQFF. The CDR3 DNA reads TGTGCCAGCACAGGTTTCAACTTCAATGAGCAGTTCTTC.

The chain employs TRBV5-1 and TRBJ2-3, with 8 bases identical to TRBD1. CDR1 is SGHRS, CDR2 YFSETQ, per germline. J was trimmed by 4 bases and V by 3 bases; bases with no gene match: 7. This CDR3 comprises 15 residues. CDR3 DNA sequence: TGCGCCAGCAGCTCCTTTGACAGGGGAGCAGATACGCAGTATTTT. This gives the protein CASSSFDRGADTQYF.

The chain recombines TRBV5-1 with TRBJ2-5, with D perhaps TRBD1 (6 bases). This CDR3 has 16 residues. Germline CDR1 SGHRS, CDR2 YFSETQ. V was cut by 0 bases and J by 4 bases, with 16 bases left in between. The CDR3 DNA reads as TGCGCCAGCAGCTTGGACAGGGCCTCAACTCGAGAGACCCAGTACTTC. Amino acids: CASSLDRASTRETQYF.

J is TRBJ1-4 and V is TRBV7-2; 7 bases agree with TRBD1. Germline CDR1 and CDR2: SGHTA and FQGNSA. The CDR3 runs 13 residues. After removal of 6 bases from V and 8 bases from J, the junction contained 6 bases not matched to a gene. The CDR3 loop is CASRYRGGEKLFF. For the CDR3, the DNA is TGTGCCAGCAGATACAGGGGAGGCGAAAAACTGTTTTTT.

The chain links TRBV7-9 to TRBJ1-1, with D uncertain. Trimming left V 5 bases short and J 0 bases short, with 13 bases between. The CDR3 contains 15 residues. Per germline, CDR1 SEHNR and CDR2 FQNEAQ (reference sequence). The CDR3 region is CASSQRTVMNTEAFF. CDR3 nucleotide sequence: TGTGCCAGCAGCCAACGGACCGTCATGAACACTGAAGCTTTCTTT.

This rearrangement joins TRBV6-1 to TRBJ1-2, with TRBD1 matching over 10 bases. Germline-derived CDR1 and CDR2 are MNHNS and SASEGT. J was trimmed by 2 bases and V by 8 bases; bases with no gene match: 8. The CDR3 runs 15 residues. CDR3 sequence reads: CASVPGQGMNYGYTF. For the CDR3, the DNA is TGTGCCAGCGTCCCGGGACAGGGGATGAACTATGGCTACACCTTC.